These 18 T cell receptor beta chains came from one sample sequenced in a study of blood T cell repertoires in COVID-19. Here immunoSEQ multiplex PCR was the method, and the copy in TCRdb shows in-frame clones only, minus some. The sample carries around 310,000 clones, roughly 91% recorded once. The sample consisted of PBMCs or T cells enriched from blood (not recorded which). All receptors come from a young woman who had recovered from COVID-19.

The chain links TRBV10-2 to TRBJ2-7, with 7 bases fitting TRBD2. Trimming took 2 bases from V and 1 from J; bases not matched to a gene: 17. CDR3 length: 19 residues. Germline values: CDR1 WSHSY, CDR2 SAAADI. CDR3: CASSEAAFLLAGESYEQYF. Here the CDR3 DNA reads TGCGCCAGCAGTGAGGCTGCCTTCCTACTCGCGGGAGAATCCTACGAGCAGTACTTC.

This clone has just one count. The chain employs TRBV4-3 and TRBJ1-2; TRBD1 might be the D (5 bases). The CDR3 is 13 residues long. Germline CDR1 LGHNA, CDR2 YSLEER. The germline V and J ends were trimmed by 0 bases and 7 bases, with 9 bases remaining between them. The CDR3 DNA follows: TGCGCCAGCAGCCAAGATCGCAGGGTTGGCTACACCTTC. This codes for CASSQDRRVGYTF.

This clone showed up just once. The gene calls are TRBV2 and TRBJ2-3, with D unclear. V was trimmed by 5 bases and J by 2 bases, leaving 14 bases between them. Per the germline V gene, CDR1 is SNHLY and CDR2 is FYNNEI. The CDR3 totals 15 residues. The CDR3 loop reads CASSPIAGDTDTQYF. Written as DNA, the CDR3 is TGTGCCAGCAGTCCCATAGCCGGAGACACAGATACGCAGTATTTT.

The table lists this clone with a count of one. This chain joins TRBV14 and TRBJ2-3; D gene unclear. V lost 1 base, J lost 9 bases, and 8 bases lay in between. This CDR3 has 12 residues. The germline V gene encodes CDR1 SGHDN and CDR2 FVKESK. The CDR3 spells CASSQVRITQYF. CDR3 sequence (DNA): TGTGCCAGCAGCCAAGTCAGAATAACGCAGTATTTT.

The chain links TRBV28 to TRBJ1-2; no clear D gene. Germline V gene lookup returns CDR1 MDHEN and CDR2 SYDVKM. V was clipped by 4 bases and J by 3 bases, with 6 bases between them. The CDR3 contains 12 residues. The CDR3 loop is CASSSGDYGYTF. CDR3 bases: TGTGCCAGCAGTTCCGGAGACTATGGCTACACCTTC.

Here the CDR3 DNA reads TGCGCCAGCAGCGACCCGGGACAGGGGCAAGAGACCCAGTACTTC. Its translation is CASSDPGQGQETQYF. The V and J genes are TRBV5-1 and TRBJ2-5; TRBD1 aligns across 10 bases. V lost 4 bases to trimming and J lost 2 bases; unmatched junction nucleotides: 5. CDR1 and CDR2 (germline): SGHRS, YFSETQ. This CDR3 has 15 amino acids. The full variable domain, with the rest looked up from reference TRBV5-1 and TRBJ2-5, is KAGVTQTPRYLIKTRGQQVTLSCSPISGHRSVSWYQQTPGQGLQFLFEYFSETQRNKGNFPGRFSGRQFSNSRSEMNVSTLELGDSALYLCASSDPGQGQETQYFGPGTRLLVL.

This chain connects TRBV5-6 to TRBJ1-2; 7 nucleotides align to TRBD1. Germline V gene lookup returns CDR1 SGHDT and CDR2 YYEEEE. The length of the CDR3 is 12 residues. The V and J ends lost 6 bases and 5 bases, in that order; junction bases with no gene match: 4. The CDR3, as DNA: TGTGCCAGCACGCAGGGGGTATATGGCTACACCTTC. This encodes CASTQGVYGYTF.

This CDR3 reads CASSLPGGLYFEKLFF. Written as DNA, the CDR3 is TGTGCCAGCAGCTTACCTGGCGGGTTATATTTTGAAAAACTGTTTTTT. The chain links TRBV7-9 to TRBJ1-4, with D unresolved. Per the germline V gene, CDR1 is SEHNR and CDR2 is FQNEAQ (reference sequence). The CDR3 totals 16 residues. Trimming removed 2 bases from V and 7 bases from J, with 17 bases in between.

The V and J genes are TRBV14 and TRBJ1-1; 7 bases line up with TRBD1. The CDR3 spans 15 residues. Germline V gene data show CDR1 as SGHDN and CDR2 as FVKESK. V lost 1 base and J lost 7; bases outside the gene matches: 9. The CDR3 protein is CASSQVTGEGGEAFF. The DNA of the CDR3 is TGTGCCAGCAGCCAAGTTACAGGGGAAGGTGGTGAAGCTTTCTTT. The variable domain in full, completed from reference TRBV14 and TRBJ1-1, reads EAGVTQFPSHSVIEKGQTVTLRCDPISGHDNLYWYRRVMGKEIKFLLHFVKESKQDESGMPNNRFLAERTGGTYSTLKVQPAELEDSGVYFCASSQVTGEGGEAFFGQGTRLTVV.

The genes are TRBV7-9 and TRBJ2-3, with D possibly being TRBD1 (6 bases). Germline V CDR1 and CDR2: SEHNR, FQNEAQ (reference sequence). Trimming left V 7 bases short and J 0 bases short, with 11 bases between. The CDR3 sequence is 14 residues long. The CDR3 DNA follows: TGTGCCAGCACCCCAGGGGTTAGCACAGATACGCAGTATTTT. Protein: CASTPGVSTDTQYF.

The chain couples TRBV6-6 to TRBJ1-5, with no clear D. Trimming cost V 3 bases and J 0 bases, with 12 bases left between them. The CDR3 contains 16 residues. The germline CDR1 and CDR2 sequences are MNHNY and SVGAGI (reference sequence). The DNA for the CDR3 is TGTGCCAGCAGTTATTCGGCCAGGTATAGCAATCAGCCCCAGCATTTT. Protein: CASSYSARYSNQPQHF.

This chain uses TRBV10-3 with TRBJ2-1; TRBD1 matches at 11 bases. The J segment lost 2 bases and the V segment lost 6 bases, leaving 9 bases of the junction unmatched. Germline values: CDR1 ENHRY, CDR2 SYGVKD. The CDR3 sequence is 17 residues long. CDR3 nucleotide sequence: TGTGCCATCAGGGGACAGGGGGTCGAAGGAACCTACAATGAGCAGTTCTTC. It specifies CAIRGQGVEGTYNEQFF.

V usage is TRBV18 and J usage is TRBJ2-7; D remains ambiguous. Germline assignment: CDR1 KGHSH and CDR2 LQKENI. Trimming took 0 bases from V and 6 from J, leaving 12 bases between them. The CDR3 runs to 14 residues. Here the CDR3 DNA reads TGTGCCAGCTCACCACCCAGTGATGCGGCCGAGCAGTACTTC. Encoded protein: CASSPPSDAAEQYF.

The count of this clone is one. The V gene is TRBV14, the J gene TRBJ2-7; D is possibly TRBD2 (5 bases). The CDR3 is made up of 12 amino acids. CDR1 and CDR2 (germline): SGHDN, FVKESK. Trimming removed 2 bases at V and 7 bases at J, with 9 bases between. The CDR3 bases are TGTGCCAGCAGCCAATCACTAGTAGAGCAGTACTTC. This translates into CASSQSLVEQYF.

This clone was observed a single time. The chain is built from TRBV5-1 and TRBJ1-5, with 7 positions matching TRBD1. The J segment lost 2 bases and the V segment lost 4 bases, leaving 3 bases of the junction unmatched. Per germline, CDR1 SGHRS and CDR2 YFSETQ. This CDR3 region has 14 residues. CDR3 residues: CASSATGGNQPQHF. CDR3 DNA sequence: TGCGCCAGCAGCGCAACAGGGGGCAATCAGCCCCAGCATTTT.

The chain joins TRBV7-6 to TRBJ2-7; the match to TRBD2 covers 9 bases. Germline values: CDR1 SGHVS, CDR2 FNYEAQ. The CDR3 covers 15 residues. V lost 5 bases and J lost 4; bases outside the gene matches: 9. The CDR3 bases are TGTGCCAGCAGCCGGGGACTAGCTGGGGCATACGAGCAGTACTTC. Translated, it gives CASSRGLAGAYEQYF.

This chain joins TRBV19 and TRBJ1-1; D unclear. Trimming removed 8 bases from V and 1 base from J, with 11 bases in between. The CDR3 totals 13 residues. The germline gives CDR1 LNHDA, CDR2 SQIVND (reference sequence). This CDR3 reads CASGKQTNTEAFF. CDR3 DNA: TGTGCCAGTGGTAAACAGACGAACACTGAAGCTTTCTTT.

This clone was observed a handful of times. The chain carries TRBV18 and TRBJ1-2; a possible D gene is TRBD1 (5 bases). From germline, CDR1 is KGHSH and CDR2 LQKENI. CDR3 size: 14 residues. V was clipped by 4 bases and J by 3 bases, with 12 bases between them. CDR3 loop: CASSLRRGDYGYTF. The DNA for the CDR3 is TGTGCCAGCTCACTCAGGAGGGGTGACTATGGCTACACCTTC.